Listed below are T cell receptor beta chains from one sample, sequenced in a study of a mutant IDH1 vaccine in newly diagnosed glioma. Their specific antigens are unknown. Sequenced by immunoSEQ multiplex PCR; TCRdb stores in-frame clones only, minus some. The data hold about 60,000 clones, with about 87% observed a single time. This specimen was PBMCs, taken from a glioma patient whose treatment included an IDH1 peptide vaccine. All receptors come from a man in his forties or fifties with glioma. CDR3s include the opening cysteine and the closing phenylalanine or tryptophan. The D gene is left open where the match is weak. A clone size is listed for some rows: how often the clone was seen (once, few, many), or a class if it is expanded.

size	D	V	J	CDR3	DNA
NA	TRBD2	TRBV28	TRBJ2-7	CASSPGLAGKQYF	TGTGCCAGCAGTCCCGGGCTAGCGGGTAAGCAGTACTTC
few	TRBD1	TRBV5-6	TRBJ2-6	CASSFSDRGSAGANVLTF	TGTGCCAGCAGCTTCTCGGACAGGGGGTCGGCAGGGGCCAACGTCCTGACTTTC
NA	TRBD2	TRBV6-4	TRBJ2-1	CASSTLAGDNNEQFF	TGTGCCAGCAGTACCCTAGCGGGAGATAACAATGAGCAGTTCTTC
NA	NA	TRBV5-4	TRBJ2-6	CASSVGSPGANVLTF	TGTGCCAGCAGCGTCGGGTCACCCGGGGCCAACGTCCTGACTTTC
NA	NA	TRBV27	TRBJ1-5	CASSRSEQGNQPQHF	TGTGCCAGCAGTAGATCGGAACAGGGCAATCAGCCCCAGCATTTT
NA	TRBD1	TRBV10-3	TRBJ2-5	CAISESGQQETQYF	TGTGCCATCAGTGAGTCGGGACAGCAAGAGACCCAGTACTTC
NA	NA	TRBV6-5	TRBJ1-1	CASSYSRGDTEAFF	TGTGCCAGCAGTTACTCGCGGGGGGACACTGAAGCTTTCTTT
once	NA	TRBV5-4	TRBJ1-2	CASSLWGGNTGSYGYTF	TGTGCCAGCAGCTTGTGGGGGGGCAACACAGGGTCCTATGGCTACACCTTC
NA	TRBD1	TRBV10-3	TRBJ2-2	CAISPGTGPYTGELFF	TGTGCCATCAGTCCCGGGACAGGGCCTTACACCGGGGAGCTGTTTTTT
once	TRBD1	TRBV6-5	TRBJ2-7	CASRYSRDRGREQYF	TGTGCCAGCAGATATTCCCGGGACAGGGGGCGCGAGCAGTACTTC
NA	TRBD2	TRBV7-6	TRBJ2-1	CASSLGTSGPSSYNEQFF	TGTGCCAGCAGCTTAGGGACTAGCGGGCCGAGCTCCTACAATGAGCAGTTCTTC
many	TRBD2	TRBV7-2	TRBJ2-7	CASSLGTSATYEQYF	TGTGCCAGCAGCTTAGGTACTAGCGCGACCTACGAGCAGTACTTC
once	NA	TRBV27	TRBJ2-7	CASSLTRSEQYF	TGTGCCAGCAGTTTGACCCGGAGCGAGCAGTACTTC
few	TRBD1	TRBV6-1	TRBJ2-7	CASSARTGVSYEQYF	TGTGCCAGCAGTGCTAGGACAGGGGTTTCCTACGAGCAGTACTTC
NA	TRBD1	TRBV5-6	TRBJ1-2	CASDRGGYGYTF	TGTGCCTCGGACAGGGGAGGATATGGCTACACCTTC
NA	NA	TRBV6-5	TRBJ1-2	CASSSLDGFNYGYTF	TGTGCCAGCAGTTCGTTGGACGGCTTTAACTATGGCTACACCTTC
once	TRBD2	TRBV5-4	TRBJ2-2	CASRRDSGVGTGELFF	TGTGCCAGCCGCCGGGATAGCGGGGTGGGAACCGGGGAGCTGTTTTTT